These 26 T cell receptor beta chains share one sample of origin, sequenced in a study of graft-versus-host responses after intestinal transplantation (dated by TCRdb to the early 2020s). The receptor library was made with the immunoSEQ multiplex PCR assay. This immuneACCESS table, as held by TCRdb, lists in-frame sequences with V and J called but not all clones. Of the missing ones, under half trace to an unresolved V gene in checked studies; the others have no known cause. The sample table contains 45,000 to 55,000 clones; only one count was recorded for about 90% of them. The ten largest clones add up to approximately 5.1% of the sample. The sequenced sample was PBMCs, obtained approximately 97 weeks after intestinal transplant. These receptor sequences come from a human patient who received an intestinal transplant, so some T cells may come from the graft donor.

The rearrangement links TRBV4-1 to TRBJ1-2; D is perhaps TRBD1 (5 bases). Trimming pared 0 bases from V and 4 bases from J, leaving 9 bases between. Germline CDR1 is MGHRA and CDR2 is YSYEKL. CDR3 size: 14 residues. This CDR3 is CASSQEGRAYGYTF. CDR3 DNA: TGCGCCAGCAGCCAAGAGGGACGGGCCTATGGCTACACCTTC.

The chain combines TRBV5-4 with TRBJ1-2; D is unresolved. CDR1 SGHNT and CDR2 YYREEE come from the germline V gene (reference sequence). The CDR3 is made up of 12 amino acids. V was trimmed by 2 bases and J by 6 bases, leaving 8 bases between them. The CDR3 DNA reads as TGTGCCAGCAGCTTTAGCACGAATGGCTACACCTTC. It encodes CASSFSTNGYTF.

The CDR3 nucleotides read TGTGCCAGCAGCTGGACTAGCTCAGAGACCCAGTACTTC. Amino acids: CASSWTSSETQYF. The chain uses TRBV11-2 and TRBJ2-5, with TRBD2 matching over 8 bases. Trimming removed 4 bases from V and 4 bases from J; junction bases left unmatched: 2. The CDR3 is 13 residues long. CDR1 is SGHAT and CDR2 is FQNNGV in the germline V gene.

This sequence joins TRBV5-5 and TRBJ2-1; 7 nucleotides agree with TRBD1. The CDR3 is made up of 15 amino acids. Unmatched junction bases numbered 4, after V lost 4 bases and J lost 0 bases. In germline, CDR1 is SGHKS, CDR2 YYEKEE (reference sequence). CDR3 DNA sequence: TGTGCCAGCAGCCGGGGACAGAGCTCCTACAATGAGCAGTTCTTC. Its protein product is CASSRGQSSYNEQFF.

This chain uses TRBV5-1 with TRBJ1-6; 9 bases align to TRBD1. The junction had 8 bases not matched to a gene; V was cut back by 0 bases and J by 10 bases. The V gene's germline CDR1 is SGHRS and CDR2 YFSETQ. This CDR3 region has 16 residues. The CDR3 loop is CASSLDSGTGRSPLHF. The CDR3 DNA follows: TGCGCCAGCAGCTTGGATTCTGGGACAGGGAGGTCACCCCTCCACTTT.

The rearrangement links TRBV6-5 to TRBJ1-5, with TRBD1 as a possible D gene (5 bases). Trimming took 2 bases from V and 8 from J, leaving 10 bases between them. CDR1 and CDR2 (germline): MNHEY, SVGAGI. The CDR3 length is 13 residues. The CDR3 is CASSYHLGEPQHF. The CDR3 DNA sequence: TGTGCCAGCAGTTACCACTTAGGGGAGCCCCAGCATTTT.

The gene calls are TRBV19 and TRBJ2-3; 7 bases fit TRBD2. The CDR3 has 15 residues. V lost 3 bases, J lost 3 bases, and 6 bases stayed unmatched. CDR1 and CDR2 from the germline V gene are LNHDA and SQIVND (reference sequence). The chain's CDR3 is CASSISRGGTDTQYF. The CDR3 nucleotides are TGTGCCAGTAGTATCAGCCGGGGAGGGACAGATACGCAGTATTTT.

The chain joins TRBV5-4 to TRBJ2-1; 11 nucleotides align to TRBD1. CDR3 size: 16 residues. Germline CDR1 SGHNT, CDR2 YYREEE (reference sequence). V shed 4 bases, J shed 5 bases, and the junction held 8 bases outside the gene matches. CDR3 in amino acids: CASSPVRDRGDNEQFF. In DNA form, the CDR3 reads TGTGCCAGCAGCCCTGTTCGGGACAGGGGGGACAATGAGCAGTTCTTC.

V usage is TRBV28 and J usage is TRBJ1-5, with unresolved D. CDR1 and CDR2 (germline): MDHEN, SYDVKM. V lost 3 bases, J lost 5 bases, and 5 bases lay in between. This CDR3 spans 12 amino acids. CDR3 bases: TGTGCCAGCAGTTTCCAGTATCAGCCCCAGCATTTT. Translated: CASSFQYQPQHF.

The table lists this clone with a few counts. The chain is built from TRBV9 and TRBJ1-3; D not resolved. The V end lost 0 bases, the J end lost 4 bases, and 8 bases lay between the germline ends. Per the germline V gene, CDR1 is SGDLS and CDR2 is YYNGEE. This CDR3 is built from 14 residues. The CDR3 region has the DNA TGTGCCAGCAGCGTAGCCCCTTCGGGAAACACCATATATTTT. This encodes CASSVAPSGNTIYF.

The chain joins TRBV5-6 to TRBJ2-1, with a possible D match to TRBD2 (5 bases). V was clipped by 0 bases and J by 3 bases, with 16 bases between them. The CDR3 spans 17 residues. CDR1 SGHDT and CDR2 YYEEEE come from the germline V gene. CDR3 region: CASSLGRLGRDYNEQFF. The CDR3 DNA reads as TGTGCCAGCAGCTTGGGGCGGTTGGGCCGGGACTACAATGAGCAGTTCTTC.

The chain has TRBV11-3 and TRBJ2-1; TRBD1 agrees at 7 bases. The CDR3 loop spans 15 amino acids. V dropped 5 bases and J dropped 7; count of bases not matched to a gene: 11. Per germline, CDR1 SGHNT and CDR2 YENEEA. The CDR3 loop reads CASSSPRSRGNEQFF. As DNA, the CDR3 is TGTGCCAGCAGCAGCCCTCGTAGCAGGGGGAATGAGCAGTTCTTC.

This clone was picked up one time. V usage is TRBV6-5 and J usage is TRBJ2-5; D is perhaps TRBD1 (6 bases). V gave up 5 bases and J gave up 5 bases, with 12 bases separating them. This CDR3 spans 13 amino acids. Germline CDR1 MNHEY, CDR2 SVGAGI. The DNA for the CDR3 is TGTGCCAGCAGTGCAGGGGTTGGGGAGACCCAGTACTTC. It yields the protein CASSAGVGETQYF.

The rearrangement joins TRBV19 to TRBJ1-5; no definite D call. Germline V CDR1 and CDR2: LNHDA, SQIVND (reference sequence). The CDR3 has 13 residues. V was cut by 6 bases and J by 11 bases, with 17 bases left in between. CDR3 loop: CASRGSGLMSQHF. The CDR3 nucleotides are TGTGCCAGTAGGGGGTCAGGCCTCATGTCCCAGCATTTT.

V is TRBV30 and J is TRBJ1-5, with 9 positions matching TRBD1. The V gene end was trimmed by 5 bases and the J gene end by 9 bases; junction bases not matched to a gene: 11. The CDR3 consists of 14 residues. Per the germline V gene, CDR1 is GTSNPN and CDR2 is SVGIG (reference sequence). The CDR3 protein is CAWGTGISIRPQHF. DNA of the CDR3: TGTGCCTGGGGGACAGGGATTTCAATTCGGCCCCAGCATTTT.

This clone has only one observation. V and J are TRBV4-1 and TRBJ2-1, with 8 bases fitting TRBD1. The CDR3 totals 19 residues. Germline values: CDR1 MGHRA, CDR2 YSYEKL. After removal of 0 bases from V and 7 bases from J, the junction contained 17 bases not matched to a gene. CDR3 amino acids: CASSQDRWAGGVQRNEQFF. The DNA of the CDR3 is TGCGCCAGCAGCCAAGATCGTTGGGCAGGGGGCGTTCAGAGGAATGAGCAGTTCTTC.

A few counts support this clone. The CDR3 sequence is CAISESQRNTEAFF. In nucleotides, the CDR3 is TGTGCCATCAGTGAGTCGCAACGGAACACTGAAGCTTTCTTT. This chain uses TRBV10-3 with TRBJ1-1, with D unclear. Trimming removed 0 bases at V and 1 base at J, with 6 bases between. Germline V gene data show CDR1 as ENHRY and CDR2 as SYGVKD. This CDR3 spans 14 amino acids.

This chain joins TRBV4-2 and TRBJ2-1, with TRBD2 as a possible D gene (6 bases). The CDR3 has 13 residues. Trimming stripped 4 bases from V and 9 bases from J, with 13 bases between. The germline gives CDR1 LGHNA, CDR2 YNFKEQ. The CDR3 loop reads CASSRSSEGEQFF. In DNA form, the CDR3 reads TGTGCCAGCAGCCGATCCTCGGAGGGTGAGCAGTTCTTC.

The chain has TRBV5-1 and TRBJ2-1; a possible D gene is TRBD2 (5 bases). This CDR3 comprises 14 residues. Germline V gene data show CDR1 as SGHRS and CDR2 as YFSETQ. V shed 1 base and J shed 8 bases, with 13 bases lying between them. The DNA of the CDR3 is TGCGCCAGCAGCTTGTGGTCCGAGGGTCATGAGCAGTTCTTC. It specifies CASSLWSEGHEQFF.

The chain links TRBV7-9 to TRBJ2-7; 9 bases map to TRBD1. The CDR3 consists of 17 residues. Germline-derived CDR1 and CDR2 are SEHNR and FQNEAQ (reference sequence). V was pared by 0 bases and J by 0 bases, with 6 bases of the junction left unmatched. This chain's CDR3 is CASSLANRGRGSYEQYF. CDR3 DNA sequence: TGTGCCAGCAGCTTAGCGAACAGGGGGCGAGGCTCCTACGAGCAGTACTTC.

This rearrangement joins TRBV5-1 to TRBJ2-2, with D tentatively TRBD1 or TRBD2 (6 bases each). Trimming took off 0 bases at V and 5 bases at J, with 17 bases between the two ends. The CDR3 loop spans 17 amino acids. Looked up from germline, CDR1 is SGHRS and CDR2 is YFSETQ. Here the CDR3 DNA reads TGCGCCAGCAGCTTGGTGGGGGCGGGGAAGAGTACCGGGGAGCTGTTTTTT. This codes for CASSLVGAGKSTGELFF. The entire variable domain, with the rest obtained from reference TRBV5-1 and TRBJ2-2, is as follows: KAGVTQTPRYLIKTRGQQVTLSCSPISGHRSVSWYQQTPGQGLQFLFEYFSETQRNKGNFPGRFSGRQFSNSRSEMNVSTLELGDSALYLCASSLVGAGKSTGELFFGEGSRLTVL.

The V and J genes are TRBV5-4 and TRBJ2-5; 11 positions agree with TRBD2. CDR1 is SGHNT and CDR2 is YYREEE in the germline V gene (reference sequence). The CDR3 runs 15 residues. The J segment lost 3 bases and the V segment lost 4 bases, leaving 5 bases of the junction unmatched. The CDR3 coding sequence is TGTGCCAGCAGCCCAGAACTAGCGGGGGAAGAGACCCAGTACTTC. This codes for CASSPELAGEETQYF.

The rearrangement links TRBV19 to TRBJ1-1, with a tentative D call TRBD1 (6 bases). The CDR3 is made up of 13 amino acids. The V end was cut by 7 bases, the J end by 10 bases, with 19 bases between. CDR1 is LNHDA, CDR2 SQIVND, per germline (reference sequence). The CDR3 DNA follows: TGTGCCAGTATCCGGGACGCCAGGGGTGTAGCTTTCTTT. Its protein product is CASIRDARGVAFF.

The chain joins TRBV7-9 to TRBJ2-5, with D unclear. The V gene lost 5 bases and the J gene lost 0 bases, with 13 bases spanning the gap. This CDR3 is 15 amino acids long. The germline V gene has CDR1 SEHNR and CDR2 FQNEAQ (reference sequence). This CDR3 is CASSPRAVYQETQYF. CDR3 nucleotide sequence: TGTGCCAGCAGCCCTAGGGCGGTGTACCAAGAGACCCAGTACTTC.

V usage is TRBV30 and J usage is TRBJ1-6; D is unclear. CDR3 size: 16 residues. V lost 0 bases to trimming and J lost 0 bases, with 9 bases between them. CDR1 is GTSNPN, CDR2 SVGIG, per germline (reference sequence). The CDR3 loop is CAWSVAQLSYNSPLHF. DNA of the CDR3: TGTGCCTGGAGTGTGGCGCAGCTCTCCTATAATTCACCCCTCCACTTT.

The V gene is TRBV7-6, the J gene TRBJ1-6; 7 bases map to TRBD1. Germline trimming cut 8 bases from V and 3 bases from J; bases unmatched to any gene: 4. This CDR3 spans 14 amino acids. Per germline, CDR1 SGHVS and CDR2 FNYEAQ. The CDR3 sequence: CASSRTGYNSPLHF. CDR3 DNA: TGTGCCAGCTCCCGGACAGGCTATAATTCACCCCTCCACTTT. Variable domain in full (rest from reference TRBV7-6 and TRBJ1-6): GAGVSQSPRYKVTKRGQDVALRCDPISGHVSLYWYRQALGQGPEFLTYFNYEAQQDKSGLPNDRFSAERPEGSISTLTIQRTEQRDSAMYRCASSRTGYNSPLHFGNGTRLTVT.